The clone carrying this T cell receptor (beta chain) has a handful of counts. This sample was taken from a study of blood T cells in healthy people across ages. Alongside a J-beta primer mix, a sample-barcoded 5' primer served in a second PCR lasting 7 to 11 cycles. TCRdb fed the 5' RACE reads into MiXCR, producing one record per CDR3 protein. Seen here are around 1.5 million distinct CDR3 sequences, around 35% observed once, and the top ten hold approximately 10%. CDR3 length equals 13 residues. With 4 bases removed from V and 6 bases from J, the gap between germline ends came to 10 bases. Germline CDR1 and CDR2: SSHAT and FNYEAQ (reference sequence).

The chain joins TRBV7-7 to TRBJ2-1, with D unresolved. Input material: blood. This sequence was found in a woman in her twenties or thirties in good health. The CDR3 DNA reads as TGTGCCAGCAGCTCTGACCCCGTCAATGAGCAGTTCTTC. Its protein is CASSSDPVNEQFF.